The 25 T cell receptor beta chains reported below all come from one sample, sequenced in a study of T-cell reconstitution after alpha-beta-depleted transplantation in children. Unique molecular identifiers tagged the TCRbeta library. TCRdb independently ran MiXCR on the PCR reads; one entry per CDR3 protein. The table includes about 590,000 distinct CDR3 sequences, roughly 13% detected once. This material consisted of PBMCs, mostly from graft donor cells, taken 360 days after TCRalphabeta/CD19-depleted stem cell transplant. The source of these receptors is a male patient younger than 18 who had a stem cell transplant for acute myeloid leukemia, so the T cells may come from the graft donor.

The chain couples TRBV5-1 to TRBJ2-5; TRBD2 matches at 9 bases. Germline V CDR1 and CDR2: SGHRS, YFSETQ. With V trimmed by 4 bases and J by 2 bases, 3 bases remained unmatched. This CDR3 is 14 amino acids long. The CDR3 nucleotides are TGCGCCAGCAGCGTAGCGGGAGTTCAAGAGACCCAGTACTTC. Encoded protein: CASSVAGVQETQYF. The full variable domain, its missing parts supplied by reference TRBV5-1 and TRBJ2-5, is KAGVTQTPRYLIKTRGQQVTLSCSPISGHRSVSWYQQTPGQGLQFLFEYFSETQRNKGNFPGRFSGRQFSNSRSEMNVSTLELGDSALYLCASSVAGVQETQYFGPGTRLLVL.

This clonotype was counted many times. V gene TRBV6-2 or TRBV6-3 combines with J gene TRBJ2-7; 7 bases fit TRBD1. This CDR3 region has 14 residues. With 8 bases clipped from V and 3 bases from J, the junction kept 10 bases outside the gene matches. Germline V lookup: CDR1 MNHEY, CDR2 SVGEGT. The CDR3 bases are TGTGCCAGCCGGATCCGGGACAGCTTCTACGAGCAGTACTTC. Its translation: CASRIRDSFYEQYF.

This clonotype was seen only a few times. The V call is TRBV6-2 or TRBV6-3, the J call TRBJ2-1; D is unclear. With 6 bases removed from V and 11 bases from J, the gap between germline ends came to 14 bases. The CDR3 has 12 residues. Germline lookup yields CDR1 MNHEY and CDR2 SVGEGT. Here the CDR3 DNA reads TGTGCCAGCAGCCAGACCTCGAATCAGCAGTTCTTC. Amino acids: CASSQTSNQQFF.

This clonotype has only a few counts. The genes are TRBV12-3 or TRBV12-4 and TRBJ2-7; unclear D gene. The CDR3 sequence is 14 residues long. V lost 0 bases and J lost 2, with 8 bases in between. The CDR3 is CASSLAGIPYEQYF. The CDR3 nucleotides are TGTGCCAGCAGTTTAGCAGGGATCCCCTACGAGCAGTACTTC.

This clonotype occurred many times. The J gene is TRBJ2-7, the V gene TRBV7-2; 16 bases map to TRBD2. J was trimmed by 6 bases and V by 3 bases; bases with no gene match: 8. This CDR3 is 17 amino acids long. In germline, CDR1 is SGHTA, CDR2 FQGNSA. CDR3 protein: CASSFIPGTSGRGEQYF. As DNA, the CDR3 is TGTGCCAGCAGCTTTATTCCCGGGACTAGCGGGAGGGGCGAGCAGTACTTC.

This clonotype was seen many times. The chain carries TRBV20-1 and TRBJ2-3; the match to TRBD2 covers 9 bases. Trimming removed 2 bases from V and 2 bases from J; junction bases left unmatched: 5. Germline V gene lookup returns CDR1 DFQATT and CDR2 SNEGSKA (reference sequence). CDR3 length equals 15 residues. CDR3 sequence (DNA): TGCAGTGCTAGACCTAGCGGGGTTAACACAGATACGCAGTATTTT. Translating it yields CSARPSGVNTDTQYF.

V usage is TRBV20-1 and J usage is TRBJ1-1; unclear D gene. CDR1 DFQATT and CDR2 SNEGSKA come from the germline V gene (reference sequence). Deletions cut 2 bases from V and 5 bases from J, with 12 bases between. The CDR3 runs to 13 residues. The CDR3 DNA sequence: TGCAGTGCTAGAACCCCGGTGGTGACTGAAGCTTTCTTT. Translated, it gives CSARTPVVTEAFF.

This clonotype was recorded many times. J is TRBJ1-1 and V is TRBV25-1; D gene uncertain. The CDR3 spans 11 residues. Germline CDR1 reads MGHDK; CDR2 reads SYGVNS. V lost 8 bases to trimming and J lost 1 base, with 5 bases between them. CDR3 nucleotides: TGTGCCAGCGCCCGGAACACTGAAGCTTTCTTT. It codes for CASARNTEAFF.

Only a few counts were recorded for this clonotype. V usage is TRBV30 and J usage is TRBJ2-3; D not resolved. V lost 0 bases and J 2 bases, leaving 9 bases between the germline ends. Per the germline V gene, CDR1 is GTSNPN and CDR2 is SVGIG (reference sequence). The CDR3 runs to 14 residues. The DNA of the CDR3 is TGTGCCTGGAGTGTATCTACGCTCACAGATACGCAGTATTTT. This encodes CAWSVSTLTDTQYF.

This clonotype came up a few times. V usage is TRBV5-1 and J usage is TRBJ2-1; 10 positions match TRBD2. Germline assignment: CDR1 SGHRS and CDR2 YFSETQ. Unmatched junction bases numbered 8, after V lost 2 bases and J lost 3 bases. CDR3 size: 17 residues. The CDR3 loop reads CASSFWTSGPLYNEQFF. The CDR3 DNA sequence: TGCGCCAGCAGCTTCTGGACTAGCGGACCACTCTACAATGAGCAGTTCTTC.

The chain combines TRBV29-1 with TRBJ1-5; 10 nucleotides match TRBD1. Germline V gives CDR1 SQVTM, CDR2 ANQGSEA. There are 13 residues in the CDR3. V dropped 6 bases and J dropped 6; count of bases not matched to a gene: 5. For the CDR3, the DNA is TGCAGCGTGCGACAGGGGGCAGGTCAGCCCCAGCATTTT. Protein sequence: CSVRQGAGQPQHF. The variable domain in full, with the rest retrieved from reference TRBV29-1 and TRBJ1-5, is SAVISQKPSRDICQRGTSLTIQCQVDSQVTMMFWYRQQPGQSLTLIATANQGSEATYESGFVIDKFPISRPNLTFSTLTVSNMSPEDSSIYLCSVRQGAGQPQHFGDGTRLSIL.

This clonotype came up a few times. The chain combines TRBV29-1 with TRBJ2-1; the match to TRBD1 covers 10 bases. The CDR3 is 14 residues long. V was clipped by 5 bases and J by 4 bases; unmatched bases: 5. CDR1 and CDR2 (germline): SQVTM, ANQGSEA. DNA of the CDR3: TGCAGCGTTCTGACAGGGGGCTCGTACAATGAGCAGTTCTTC. Protein product: CSVLTGGSYNEQFF.

This chain links TRBV14 with TRBJ2-1; 9 nucleotides agree with TRBD2. Germline loops: CDR1 SGHDN, CDR2 FVKESK. The V and J ends lost 5 bases and 8 bases, in that order; junction bases with no gene match: 13. This CDR3 spans 16 amino acids. CDR3 sequence reads: CASSKKGLAGLDEQFF. In DNA, the CDR3 is TGTGCCAGCAGCAAAAAGGGACTAGCAGGGCTCGATGAGCAGTTCTTC.

This clonotype has a handful of counts. This rearrangement joins TRBV18 to TRBJ2-1; TRBD2 matches at 9 bases. Per the germline V gene, CDR1 is KGHSH and CDR2 is LQKENI. With 4 bases clipped from V and 7 bases from J, the junction kept 8 bases outside the gene matches. CDR3 size: 15 residues. The CDR3 is CASSLAGGRENEQFF. The CDR3 DNA follows: TGTGCCAGCTCACTAGCTGGCGGGAGGGAGAATGAGCAGTTCTTC.

The chain joins TRBV5-5 to TRBJ2-7; D uncertain. V was trimmed by 8 bases and J by 1 base, leaving 13 bases between them. The CDR3 spans 13 residues. Germline CDR1 and CDR2: SGHKS and YYEKEE (reference sequence). CDR3 region: CASKTGDSYEQYF. CDR3 coding DNA: TGTGCCAGTAAAACGGGTGATTCCTACGAGCAGTACTTC.

The rearrangement links TRBV7-2 to TRBJ1-2, with D perhaps TRBD1 (5 bases). Germline CDR1 SGHTA, CDR2 FQGNSA. The V end was cut by 8 bases, the J end by 4 bases, with 17 bases between. The CDR3 is 14 residues long. The CDR3 DNA sequence: TGTGCCAGCCCGGGTAGGGGCGGCGTCTATGGCTACACCTTC. Protein product: CASPGRGGVYGYTF.

This clonotype has just a few counts. The V and J genes are TRBV29-1 and TRBJ2-3; a possible D gene is TRBD2 (6 bases). V was shortened by 8 bases and J by 4 bases, with 19 bases between the two germline ends. The CDR3 totals 14 residues. Germline-derived CDR1 and CDR2 are SQVTM and ANQGSEA. The CDR3 DNA reads as TGCAGCACCAGCGGAGGGTGGGGCTCAGATACGCAGTATTTT. Protein: CSTSGGWGSDTQYF.

The rearrangement uses TRBV6-1 and TRBJ2-3; D gene unclear. This CDR3 comprises 13 residues. The germline CDR1 and CDR2 sequences are MNHNS and SASEGT. V lost 6 bases, J lost 2 bases, and 9 bases lay in between. Written as DNA, the CDR3 is TGTGCCAGCAGAGTGGGTTCCACAGATACGCAGTATTTT. Amino acids: CASRVGSTDTQYF.

This clonotype was seen only a few times. The CDR3 nucleotides are TGTGCCAGCAGCCTTACCTTCCAGGGGTTCCAGCCCCAGCATTTT. Its translation is CASSLTFQGFQPQHF. The chain uses TRBV27 and TRBJ1-5; the D gene is possibly TRBD1 (6 bases). The germline CDR1 and CDR2 sequences are MNHEY and SMNVEV (reference sequence). V lost 6 bases to trimming and J lost 7 bases, with 19 bases between them. The CDR3 spans 15 residues.

Points on this clonotype: Given a much more abundant clone one base away, this may be a read error. The rearrangement links TRBV10-3 to TRBJ2-3; D is undetermined. V lost 6 bases and J 2 bases, leaving 3 bases between the germline ends. Germline values: CDR1 ENHRY, CDR2 SYGVKD. The CDR3 loop spans 11 amino acids. The CDR3 DNA follows: TGTGCCATCAGCAACACAGATACGCAGTATTTT. This codes for CAISNTDTQYF.

This clonotype was recorded a few times. This sequence joins TRBV29-1 and TRBJ2-7; tentative D call: TRBD2 (6 bases). Between the trimmed V and J ends, which lost 2 bases and 4 bases, there was a span of 15 bases. This CDR3 contains 14 residues. The germline V gene encodes CDR1 SQVTM and CDR2 ANQGSEA. The CDR3 sequence is CSVEHDGDSYEQYF. The CDR3, as DNA: TGCAGCGTTGAACACGATGGGGACTCTTACGAGCAGTACTTC.

This clonotype was seen many times. V gene TRBV6-5 combines with J gene TRBJ1-2; possibly TRBD1 for D (6 bases). Germline CDR1 reads MNHEY; CDR2 reads SVGAGI. V gave up 6 bases and J gave up 8 bases, with 13 bases separating them. This CDR3 spans 12 amino acids. This CDR3 is CASRDWTAGYTF. The DNA of the CDR3 is TGTGCCAGCAGGGATTGGACAGCAGGCTACACCTTC.

The chain is built from TRBV7-9 and TRBJ2-5; D possibly corresponds to TRBD2 (5 bases). The CDR3 is made up of 12 amino acids. Germline CDR1 and CDR2: SEHNR and FQNEAQ (reference sequence). The V and J ends lost 10 bases and 3 bases respectively, with 12 bases between them. CDR3 DNA sequence: TGTGCCACGTCAGAGAGGGAAGAGACCCAGTACTTC. It specifies CATSEREETQYF.

About this clonotype: A read error may produce the germline difference seen at one junction end. The chain combines TRBV6-2 or TRBV6-3 with TRBJ2-7, with 7 nucleotides matching TRBD1. Germline V gene data show CDR1 as MNHEY and CDR2 as SVGEGT. The CDR3 covers 12 residues. The CDR3: CLQGRPYYEQYF. The CDR3 DNA sequence: TGCTTACAGGGGAGACCCTACTACGAGCAGTACTTC.

The rearrangement links TRBV24-1 to TRBJ2-5, with 7 bases identical to TRBD2. V gave up 7 bases and J gave up 5 bases; unmatched junction bases: 9. CDR1 is KGHDR, CDR2 SFDVKD, per germline. The CDR3 runs 14 residues. The CDR3 sequence is CATSALWGGETQYF. The CDR3 DNA reads TGTGCCACCAGCGCTTTGTGGGGGGGGGAGACCCAGTACTTC.